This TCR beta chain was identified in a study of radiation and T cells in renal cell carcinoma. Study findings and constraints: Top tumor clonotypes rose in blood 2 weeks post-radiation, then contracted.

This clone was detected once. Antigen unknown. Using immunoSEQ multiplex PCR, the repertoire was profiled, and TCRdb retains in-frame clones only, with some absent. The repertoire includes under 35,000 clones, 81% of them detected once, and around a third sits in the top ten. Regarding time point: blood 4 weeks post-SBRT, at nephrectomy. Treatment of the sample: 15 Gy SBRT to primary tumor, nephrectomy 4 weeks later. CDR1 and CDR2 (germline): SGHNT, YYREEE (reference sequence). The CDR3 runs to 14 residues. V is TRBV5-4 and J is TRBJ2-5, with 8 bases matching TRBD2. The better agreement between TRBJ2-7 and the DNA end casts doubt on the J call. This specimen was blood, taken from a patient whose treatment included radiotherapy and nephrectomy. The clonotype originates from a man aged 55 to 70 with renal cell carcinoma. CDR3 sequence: CASSGSGVSYEQYF. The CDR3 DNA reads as TGTGCCAGCAGCGGTAGCGGGGTCTCCTACGAGCAGTACTTC.